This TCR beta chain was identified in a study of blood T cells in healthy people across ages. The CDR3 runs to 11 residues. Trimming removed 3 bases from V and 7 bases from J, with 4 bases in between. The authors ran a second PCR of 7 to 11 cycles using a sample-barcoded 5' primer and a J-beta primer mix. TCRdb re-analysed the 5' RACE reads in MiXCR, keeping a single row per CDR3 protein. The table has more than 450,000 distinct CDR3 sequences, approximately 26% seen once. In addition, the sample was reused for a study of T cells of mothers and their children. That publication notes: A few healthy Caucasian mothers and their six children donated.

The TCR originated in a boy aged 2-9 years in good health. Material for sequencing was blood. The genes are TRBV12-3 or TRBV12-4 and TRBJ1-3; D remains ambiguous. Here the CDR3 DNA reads TGTGCCAGCAGTTTTGTCAACACCATATATTTT. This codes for CASSFVNTIYF.